Here is one T cell receptor beta chain with its context. This clonotype has at least ten counts. The clone's antigen remains unknown. Base qualities are not recorded, but no much larger clone differs from it by a single base. The sample belongs to a study of T cell repertoires in cytomegalovirus infection (dated by TCRdb to about 2019). Regarding the research as a whole: Because public TCR beta signatures pointed to carriage of CMV infection together with the matching HLA type, the HLA type of each donor mattered for the analysis.

Overall study outcomes, separate from this receptor: Carriers of CMV infection plus the relevant HLA type were discriminated by the cumulative frequency of public TCR beta family members in the study cohort and in an independent roughly 400-donor cohort. The ex vivo response was dominated by HLA-C-restricted CMV-specific TCR beta clonotypes, which also provided the single most frequent clonotype in two of eight donors.

In the germline V gene, CDR1 corresponds to SGHTA and CDR2 to FQGTGA. The CDR3, from cysteine to phenylalanine, totals 13 residues. Only CDR3 DNA is held: 39 bases, read in frame from base 1. Deletion took 2 bases off V and 6 bases off J, with a span of 10 bases between the germline ends. The reads were generated on an Illumina HiSeq 1500. Clones were called with MiXCR by TCRdb after fastp trimmed the public reads at Q25, and only in-frame beta chains were retained. Rows merge per CDR3 protein into single entries with the most common DNA and genes. The sample table lists about 230,000 distinct CDR3 sequences, under 8.5% of them with a count of one. The biggest ten clones account for 6.5% of the sample.

In this chain, TRBV7-3 is recombined with TRBJ1-2, and possibly TRBD1, on 5 matching bases. This sequence was found in a human donor in good health (CMV status not recorded). Some clones in this sample may be carry-over from other donors' samples. Source material: PBMCs. The nucleotide sequence reads TGTGCCAGCAGCTTACAGGGTATGGATGGCTACACCTTC. This codes for CASSLQGMDGYTF.